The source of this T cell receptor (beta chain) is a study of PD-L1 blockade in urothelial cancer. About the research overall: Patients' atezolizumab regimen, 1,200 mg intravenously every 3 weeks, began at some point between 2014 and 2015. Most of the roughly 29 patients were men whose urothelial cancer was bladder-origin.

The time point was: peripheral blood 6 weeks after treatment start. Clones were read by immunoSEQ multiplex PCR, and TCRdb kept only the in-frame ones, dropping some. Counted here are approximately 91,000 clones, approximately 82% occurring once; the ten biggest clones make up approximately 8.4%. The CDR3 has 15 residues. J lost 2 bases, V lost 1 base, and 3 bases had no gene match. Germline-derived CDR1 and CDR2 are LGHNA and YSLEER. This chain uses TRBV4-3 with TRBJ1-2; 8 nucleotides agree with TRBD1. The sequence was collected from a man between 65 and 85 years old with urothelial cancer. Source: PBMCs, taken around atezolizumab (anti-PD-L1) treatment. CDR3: CASSQVPGGNYGYTF. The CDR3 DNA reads TGCGCCAGCAGCCAAGTCCCAGGGGGCAACTATGGCTACACCTTC.